This is a list of T cell receptor beta chains from one sample in a study of blood T cell repertoires in COVID-19. TCRdb keeps only in-frame clones here, not all; method: immunoSEQ multiplex PCR. The sample has 250,000 or so clones, approximately 87% seen once; the top ten hold 6.2%. The sample consisted of peripheral blood. The receptors shown here come from a man aged 55 to 70 with acute or convalescent COVID-19. Each CDR3 is given with its conserved first and last residue.

>TRBV10-2|TRBJ1-1
CASSEYRVTEAFF
>TRBV23-1|TRBJ2-7
CASRRQGANQYF
>TRBV29-1|TRBJ2-7
CSVYRGPGAYEQYF
>TRBV28|TRBJ1-5
CASSSSGRWSQPQHF
>TRBV6-4|TRBJ1-2
CASSDSGTGVISYTF
>TRBV25-1|TRBJ2-2
CASATNLNTGELFF
>TRBV19|TRBJ1-3
CASRTTGASSGNTIYF
>TRBV6-5|TRBJ2-2
CASSYPGTGELFF
>TRBV2|TRBJ1-5
CASSRVRASNQPQHF
>TRBV15|TRBJ2-1
CATSRVGQGSSYNEQFF
>TRBV5-1|TRBJ1-1
CASSWSENTEAFF
>TRBV6-4|TRBJ2-1
CASSGDYVASYNEQFF
>TRBV6-6|TRBJ2-5
CASSYSGSGYQETQYF
>TRBV5-1|TRBJ1-6
CASSRSSYNSPLHF
>TRBV11-3|TRBJ2-7
CASSPRDSSYEQYF
>TRBV6-5|TRBJ2-1
CASSRGLINEQFF
>TRBV5-4|TRBJ2-4
CASSLAGGNIQYF
>TRBV7-9|TRBJ2-7
CASSLPLAGGPYEQYF
>TRBV2|TRBJ2-7
CASSELGGLNAYEQYF
>TRBV4-2|TRBJ2-1
CASSQGTSGRNEQFF
>TRBV28|TRBJ1-2
CASSSRMTDNYGYTF
>TRBV27|TRBJ2-2
CASSLFPGGGELFF